This TCR beta chain was obtained from a study of cytomegalovirus exposure and HLA in healthy donors. Study-level points and caveats: A few CMV-associated chains proved CMV antigen-specific in vitro.

TCRdb's table, derived via immunoSEQ multiplex PCR, lists solely in-frame clones and lacks some. The sample shows about 180,000 clones, around nine tenths of them seen only once. A word on this clone: No antigen is known for it.

The V end lost 5 bases, the J end lost 3 bases, and 10 bases lay between the germline ends. CDR3 length: 13 residues. Germline loops: CDR1 SGHAT, CDR2 FQNNGV. The TCR comes from a man aged 18 to 29 in good health and CMV-seropositive. Sequencing was carried out using PBMCs. The gene calls are TRBV11-2 and TRBJ1-2, with D unresolved. CDR3 nucleotide sequence: TGTGCCAGCAGCCCCCTAGCAGACTATGGCTACACCTTC. Amino acids: CASSPLADYGYTF.